One and the same sample provided the 25 T cell receptor beta chains below, sequenced in a study of cytomegalovirus exposure and HLA in healthy donors. 60 Vbeta and 13 Jbeta primers were used in PCR. Produced via immunoSEQ multiplex PCR; TCRdb's table is partial and in-frame only. The table shows over 110,000 clones, with 82% occurring only once. The source material was PBMCs. All receptors derive from a male donor in good health and CMV-seronegative.

The rearrangement joins TRBV4-2 to TRBJ2-7, with TRBD1 as a possible D gene (5 bases). The CDR3 is 15 residues long. Trimming removed 1 base from V and 2 bases from J, with 12 bases in between. Germline V lookup: CDR1 LGHNA, CDR2 YNFKEQ. The CDR3 nucleotides are TGTGCCAGCAGCCAAGGCACTGGGGCGGCCTACGAGCAGTACTTC. Its protein product is CASSQGTGAAYEQYF.

The V call is TRBV29-1, the J call TRBJ2-5, with TRBD2 identical over 15 bases. The CDR3 loop spans 15 amino acids. Germline V CDR1 and CDR2: SQVTM, ANQGSEA. The ends lost 7 bases at V and 7 bases at J; junction bases unmatched: 10. The CDR3 loop is CSAGLAGGRIGTQYF. The CDR3 DNA follows: TGCAGCGCTGGACTAGCGGGAGGGAGAATAGGGACCCAGTACTTC.

The rearrangement joins TRBV5-6 to TRBJ1-1; 8 bases map to TRBD1. This CDR3 region has 12 residues. CDR1 and CDR2 (germline): SGHDT, YYEEEE. After removal of 2 bases from V and 7 bases from J, the junction contained 1 base not matched to a gene. The CDR3 spells CASSFTGGEAFF. CDR3 nucleotide sequence: TGTGCCAGCAGCTTTACAGGGGGTGAAGCTTTCTTT.

CDR3 in DNA: TGTGCCAGCAGCCCCCGCCCCCACTTACTAGTTTCAGAGACCCAGTACTTC. This translates into CASSPRPHLLVSETQYF. This chain uses TRBV7-3 with TRBJ2-5; D might be TRBD2 (5 bases). The CDR3 has 17 amino acids. The V gene lost 5 bases and the J gene lost 4 bases, with 23 bases spanning the gap. Germline V gene sequence: CDR1 SGHTA, CDR2 FQGTGA.

V gene TRBV14 combines with J gene TRBJ2-1, with TRBD2 identical over 9 bases. Germline lookup yields CDR1 SGHDN and CDR2 FVKESK. The CDR3 consists of 16 residues. V gave up 6 bases and J gave up 4 bases; unmatched junction bases: 10. As DNA, the CDR3 is TGTGCCAGCAGTCTCGTTCGGACTAGCGTATACAATGAGCAGTTCTTC. Translating it yields CASSLVRTSVYNEQFF.

J is TRBJ2-7 and V is TRBV27, with 8 nucleotides matching TRBD1. V shed 8 bases, J shed 5 bases, and the junction held 11 bases outside the gene matches. Germline V gene lookup returns CDR1 MNHEY and CDR2 SMNVEV (reference sequence). The CDR3 has 14 amino acids. CDR3 coding DNA: TGTGCCAGCGGAAACTCGACAGGGGTCAACGAGCAGTACTTC. It is translated as CASGNSTGVNEQYF.

The V call is TRBV5-4, the J call TRBJ2-4; 7 bases match TRBD2. Unmatched junction bases numbered 15, after V lost 3 bases and J lost 9 bases. Per the germline V gene, CDR1 is SGHNT and CDR2 is YYREEE (reference sequence). This CDR3 has 16 residues. The CDR3 here is CASSSKGRTSGVIQYF. DNA for the CDR3: TGTGCCAGCAGCTCCAAAGGGAGGACTAGTGGGGTCATTCAGTACTTC.

V usage is TRBV4-3 and J usage is TRBJ1-3; maybe TRBD1 (5 bases). Germline V gene lookup returns CDR1 LGHNA and CDR2 YSLEER. The V end lost 5 bases, the J end lost 4 bases, and 15 bases lay between the germline ends. The CDR3 runs to 15 residues. The CDR3 loop reads CASSLEQARGNTIYF. As DNA, the CDR3 is TGCGCCAGCAGCTTAGAACAGGCGAGGGGAAACACCATATATTTT.

CDR3 sequence: CASSQGHQIQETQYF. The DNA of the CDR3 is TGCGCCAGCAGCCAGGGACATCAAATCCAAGAGACCCAGTACTTC. The V gene is TRBV5-1, the J gene TRBJ2-5; weak D call: TRBD1 (6 bases). Germline loops: CDR1 SGHRS, CDR2 YFSETQ. Deletions cut 4 bases from V and 1 base from J, with 14 bases between. The CDR3 is made up of 15 amino acids.

CDR3 DNA sequence: TGTGCCAGCAGTTTATTCGGGACTAGCGGGATTAGCTCCTACGAGCAGTACTTC. Translated: CASSLFGTSGISSYEQYF. V is TRBV28 and J is TRBJ2-7; 13 bases align to TRBD2. This CDR3 comprises 18 residues. Germline CDR1 and CDR2: MDHEN and SYDVKM. The V gene end was trimmed by 1 base and the J gene end by 0 bases; junction bases not matched to a gene: 6.

This chain links TRBV7-9 with TRBJ1-4, with a possible D match to TRBD1 (5 bases). Trimming removed 8 bases from V and 8 bases from J, with 15 bases in between. The length of the CDR3 is 13 residues. Germline lookup yields CDR1 SEHNR and CDR2 FQNEAQ (reference sequence). Written as DNA, the CDR3 is TGTGCCAGCCAAGAAGGAGGGGTGGAAAAACTGTTTTTT. Its protein is CASQEGGVEKLFF.

The rearrangement links TRBV10-3 to TRBJ2-1, with 14 bases that match TRBD2. CDR3 length: 18 residues. Germline V gene sequence: CDR1 ENHRY, CDR2 SYGVKD. With V trimmed by 0 bases and J by 3 bases, 4 bases remained unmatched. In DNA form, the CDR3 reads TGTGCCATCAGTGAGTCGGGACTAGCGGGAGCCCGCTACAATGAGCAGTTCTTC. Translating gives CAISESGLAGARYNEQFF.

This clone was found once. The CDR3 protein is CASSINRRGDTEAFF. The CDR3 DNA follows: TGTGCCAGTAGTATTAACCGCAGGGGGGACACTGAAGCTTTCTTT. The gene calls are TRBV19 and TRBJ1-1; 7 bases are shared with TRBD1. CDR1 is LNHDA and CDR2 is SQIVND in the germline V gene (reference sequence). The CDR3 has 15 residues. J was trimmed by 3 bases and V by 3 bases; bases with no gene match: 7.

The chain couples TRBV7-2 to TRBJ1-4, with D unclear. Germline loops: CDR1 SGHTA, CDR2 FQGNSA. This CDR3 has 15 amino acids. V was clipped by 5 bases and J by 0 bases, with 10 bases between them. DNA of the CDR3: TGTGCCAGCAGCCCGACACCTCCAACTAATGAAAAACTGTTTTTT. Amino acid sequence: CASSPTPPTNEKLFF.

The chain uses TRBV2 and TRBJ2-2; 7 bases fit TRBD2. CDR1 SNHLY and CDR2 FYNNEI come from the germline V gene. CDR3 length: 15 residues. V shed 6 bases and J 5 bases; nucleotides not matched to a gene: 9. The CDR3 region has the DNA TGTGCCAGCAGCCCCTCACCCGGGGGGACCGGGGAGCTGTTTTTT. This translates into CASSPSPGGTGELFF.

The gene calls are TRBV18 and TRBJ2-7; 11 bases align to TRBD1. The CDR3 consists of 14 residues. Looked up from germline, CDR1 is KGHSH and CDR2 is LQKENI. The trim removed 3 bases at V and 2 bases at J, leaving 0 bases unmatched. The CDR3 spells CASSPGQGAYEQYF. CDR3 nucleotide sequence: TGTGCCAGCTCACCGGGACAGGGGGCCTACGAGCAGTACTTC.

The chain recombines TRBV27 with TRBJ1-2; D unclear. The V gene lost 8 bases and the J gene lost 5 bases, with 21 bases spanning the gap. The CDR3 has 15 residues. Germline CDR1 is MNHEY and CDR2 is SMNVEV (reference sequence). The CDR3 loop is CASSWGGPSQYGYTF. CDR3 sequence (DNA): TGTGCCAGCTCTTGGGGAGGCCCTTCCCAATATGGCTACACCTTC.

The chain is built from TRBV7-2 and TRBJ2-5; tentatively, D is TRBD2 (5 bases). Trimming removed 7 bases at V and 10 bases at J, with 13 bases between. The CDR3 totals 11 residues. Germline-derived CDR1 and CDR2 are SGHTA and FQGNSA. This CDR3 reads CASTDYVIQYF. CDR3 nucleotide sequence: TGTGCCAGCACCGACTATGTTATCCAGTACTTC.

V and J are TRBV27 and TRBJ1-1; the D gene is possibly TRBD1 (5 bases). The germline V gene encodes CDR1 MNHEY and CDR2 SMNVEV (reference sequence). CDR3 length equals 13 residues. V gave up 10 bases and J gave up 3 bases, with 15 bases separating them. The CDR3 loop reads CATRKGLDTEAFF. Written as DNA, the CDR3 is TGTGCCACCCGGAAGGGGTTGGACACTGAAGCTTTCTTT.

The rearrangement links TRBV27 to TRBJ1-2; D is unclear. The V end lost 8 bases, the J end lost 3 bases, and 16 bases lay between the germline ends. The CDR3 is 14 residues long. The germline gives CDR1 MNHEY, CDR2 SMNVEV (reference sequence). The CDR3 region has the DNA TGTGCCAGCTCTCTCCGGGTCGGGGACTATGGCTACACCTTC. Protein: CASSLRVGDYGYTF.

The chain joins TRBV18 to TRBJ1-2; D is uncertain. Trimming stripped 3 bases from V and 7 bases from J, with 9 bases between. Germline lookup yields CDR1 KGHSH and CDR2 LQKENI. This CDR3 spans 12 amino acids. CDR3 nucleotides: TGTGCCAGCTCACCGGTCGAGGGTGGCTACACCTTC. Encoded protein: CASSPVEGGYTF.

This clone was detected only a few times. The V call is TRBV4-1, the J call TRBJ1-1; tentative D call: TRBD1 (6 bases). This CDR3 has 14 amino acids. In germline, CDR1 is MGHRA, CDR2 YSYEKL. Trimming took 7 bases from V and 2 from J, leaving 14 bases between them. The CDR3 is CASTLIQGNTEAFF. CDR3 nucleotide sequence: TGCGCCAGCACCCTGATACAGGGAAACACTGAAGCTTTCTTT.

Only a few counts were recorded for this clone. The V call is TRBV6-5, the J call TRBJ2-5; D gene uncertain. Germline V lookup: CDR1 MNHEY, CDR2 SVGAGI. The CDR3 contains 13 residues. V gave up 2 bases and J gave up 7 bases, with 11 bases separating them. This chain's CDR3 is CASSYDTLGTQYF. The DNA for the CDR3 is TGTGCCAGCAGTTACGACACCCTCGGGACCCAGTACTTC.

CDR3 sequence (DNA): TGTGCCAGCAGCCAACAGGGTTCTACCTACAATGAGCAGTTCTTC. Amino acid sequence: CASSQQGSTYNEQFF. The chain joins TRBV7-6 to TRBJ2-1, with D perhaps TRBD1 (6 bases). The length of the CDR3 is 15 residues. Germline V gene sequence: CDR1 SGHVS, CDR2 FNYEAQ. V lost 5 bases, J lost 2 bases, and 13 bases lay in between.

The rearrangement links TRBV27 to TRBJ2-1; D perhaps matches TRBD2 (6 bases). The CDR3 consists of 15 residues. The ends were cut back, 7 bases at V and 8 bases at J, with 21 bases in the middle. Germline V gene lookup returns CDR1 MNHEY and CDR2 SMNVEV (reference sequence). CDR3 in DNA: TGTGCCAGCACCCCACTAGCCGGAGCTAGGCATGAGCAGTTCTTC. It is translated as CASTPLAGARHEQFF.